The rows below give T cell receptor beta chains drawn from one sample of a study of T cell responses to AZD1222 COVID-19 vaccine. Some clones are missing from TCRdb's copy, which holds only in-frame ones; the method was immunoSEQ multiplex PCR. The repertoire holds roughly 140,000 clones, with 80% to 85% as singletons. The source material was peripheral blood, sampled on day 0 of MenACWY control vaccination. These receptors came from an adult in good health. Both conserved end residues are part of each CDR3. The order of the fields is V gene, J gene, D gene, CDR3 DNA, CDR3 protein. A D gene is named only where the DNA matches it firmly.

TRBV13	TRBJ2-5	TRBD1	TGTGCCAGCAGCTTAGACAGGGGGAGGGAGACCCAGTACTTC	CASSLDRGRETQYF
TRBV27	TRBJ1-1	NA	TGTGCCAGCAGCTCCCGACCGGACCTCGAGGCTTTCTTT	CASSSRPDLEAFF
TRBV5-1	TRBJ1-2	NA	TGCGCCAGCAGCTCGGACAGCCTGGGGTATGGCTACACCTTC	CASSSDSLGYGYTF
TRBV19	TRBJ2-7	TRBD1	TGTGCCAGTAAGGGACAGACAAGCTCCTACGAGCAGTACTTC	CASKGQTSSYEQYF
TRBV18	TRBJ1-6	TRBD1	TGTGCCAGCTCACCAGGACAGGGGGGATATTCACCCCTCCACTTT	CASSPGQGGYSPLHF
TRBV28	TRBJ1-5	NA	TGTGCCAGCAGTTTTGGGGGAGTTACTCAGCCCCAGCATTTT	CASSFGGVTQPQHF
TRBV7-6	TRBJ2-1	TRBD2	TGTGCCAGCAGCTTAGCCCTAGCGGGGGTACAGTCCTACAATGAGCAGTTCTTC	CASSLALAGVQSYNEQFF
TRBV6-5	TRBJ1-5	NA	TGTGCCAGCAGTTCCGCCGGGGCCTCTAATCAGCCCCAGCATTTT	CASSSAGASNQPQHF
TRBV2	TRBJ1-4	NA	TGTGCCAGCAGCCTTCGCTCAACTAATGAAAAACTGTTTTTT	CASSLRSTNEKLFF
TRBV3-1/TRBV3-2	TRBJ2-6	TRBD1	TGTGCCAGCAGCAACCTCTTCCGGGACAGATACTCTGGGGCCAACGTCCTGACTTTC	CASSNLFRDRYSGANVLTF